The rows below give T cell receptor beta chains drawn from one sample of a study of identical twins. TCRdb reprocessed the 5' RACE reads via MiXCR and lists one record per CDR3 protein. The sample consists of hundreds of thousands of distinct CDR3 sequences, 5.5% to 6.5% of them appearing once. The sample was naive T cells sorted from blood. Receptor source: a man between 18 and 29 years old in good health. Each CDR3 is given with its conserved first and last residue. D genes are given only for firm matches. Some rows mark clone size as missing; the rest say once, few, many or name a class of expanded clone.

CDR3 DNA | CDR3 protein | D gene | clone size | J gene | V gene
TGTGCCAGCAGTCTAATAGCGGGGGCCAGCTCCTACGAGCAGTACTTC | CASSLIAGASSYEQYF | TRBD2 | . | TRBJ2-7 | TRBV12-3/TRBV12-4
TGTGCCACCAGCAGAGATCTGGCACCCTCCTACGAGCAGTACTTC | CATSRDLAPSYEQYF | . | few | TRBJ2-7 | TRBV15
TGTGCCAGTCCCAAGCTCCCCCGGCGCGAGACCCAGTACTTC | CASPKLPRRETQYF | . | many | TRBJ2-5 | TRBV2
TGCGCCAGCGCCGGGACAGGGCAAGAGACCCAGTACTTC | CASAGTGQETQYF | TRBD1 | . | TRBJ2-5 | TRBV5-1
TGTGCCAGCAGCTTGGGACCCATGAGCTCCTACAATGAGCAGTTCTTC | CASSLGPMSSYNEQFF | . | many | TRBJ2-1 | TRBV7-3
TGTGCCAGCAGTTTAGCGGTTGCGGAGGGACAAGATACGCAGTATTTT | CASSLAVAEGQDTQYF | . | many | TRBJ2-3 | TRBV12-3/TRBV12-4
TGTGCCAGCAGCTCTAGCGGGAGGGCGGAAGAGACCCAGTACTTC | CASSSSGRAEETQYF | TRBD2 | few | TRBJ2-5 | TRBV7-2
TGTGCCAGCTCACCACCGGGATTCGGGACAGGAGGCACTGAAGCTTTCTTT | CASSPPGFGTGGTEAFF | TRBD1 | many | TRBJ1-1 | TRBV18
TGCAGCGTCGGAGCCGGGACAGCCTACGAGCAGTACTTC | CSVGAGTAYEQYF | TRBD1 | many | TRBJ2-7 | TRBV29-1
TGTGCCAGTAGTATCCGTGGGGCGGGAGGATTGCACAATGAGCAGTTCTTC | CASSIRGAGGLHNEQFF | TRBD2 | few | TRBJ2-1 | TRBV19
TGCAGTGGCCAACGGGGCAGAAATGAAGCTTTCTTT | CSGQRGRNEAFF | . | . | TRBJ1-1 | TRBV20-1
TGTGCCAGCAGAAGGAACCCAAATGAAAAACTGTTTTTT | CASRRNPNEKLFF | . | many | TRBJ1-4 | TRBV28
TGTGCCAGCAGGGCTACCTCGAGCTCCTACAATGAGCAGTTCTTC | CASRATSSSYNEQFF | . | many | TRBJ2-1 | TRBV12-3/TRBV12-4
TGCGCCAGCAGCTTGGTGGACCGCCCAGATACGCAGTATTTT | CASSLVDRPDTQYF | . | many | TRBJ2-3 | TRBV5-1
TGTGCCAGCAGTTTTCTCCTAACCGGGACAGCCACAGATACGCAGTATTTT | CASSFLLTGTATDTQYF | TRBD1 | . | TRBJ2-3 | TRBV12-3/TRBV12-4
TGTGCCAGCAGTCCAGCCGGGGTGGGGGGCCCGTCCAAAAACATTCAGTACTTC | CASSPAGVGGPSKNIQYF | . | . | TRBJ2-4 | TRBV27
TGTGCCAGCAGTTTTTCGGGGGGCCTTGGGGCCAACGTCCTGACTTTC | CASSFSGGLGANVLTF | . | many | TRBJ2-6 | TRBV12-3/TRBV12-4
TGTGCCAGCAGCCCACCGGGGCGGGAGGTGCAGTATTTT | CASSPPGREVQYF | TRBD2 | few | TRBJ2-3 | TRBV6-2/TRBV6-3
TGCGCCAGCAGCCAAGATGTAAGCGGGGGGCTCAAAAACATTCAGTACTTC | CASSQDVSGGLKNIQYF | TRBD2 | many | TRBJ2-4 | TRBV4-1
TGTGCCAGCAGCTTAGACCTCAACTCTGGGGCCAACGTCCTGACTTTC | CASSLDLNSGANVLTF | . | . | TRBJ2-6 | TRBV7-8
TGTGCCAGCACGTTGGGACAAGGCTCCTACAATGAGCAGTTCTTC | CASTLGQGSYNEQFF | . | . | TRBJ2-1 | TRBV27
TGTGCCAGCAGTTTCACGGGAGGGCTAAACGAGCAGTACTTC | CASSFTGGLNEQYF | TRBD2 | many | TRBJ2-7 | TRBV27
TGCAGTGCGACCGGGACCACTTACAATGAGCAGTTCTTC | CSATGTTYNEQFF | . | many | TRBJ2-1 | TRBV20-1
TGTGCCAGCAGCCAACTCCCTAGCACAGATACGCAGTATTTT | CASSQLPSTDTQYF | . | many | TRBJ2-3 | TRBV14
TGCAGTGCTAGGCCCCCAGCGGGAGCACGGACAGATACGCAGTATTTT | CSARPPAGARTDTQYF | TRBD2 | many | TRBJ2-3 | TRBV20-1
TGTGCCAGCAGTTACTCACGACACTCTGGGGCCAACGTCCTGACTTTC | CASSYSRHSGANVLTF | . | many | TRBJ2-6 | TRBV6-5
TGTGCCAGCTGCCCGGGACAGGGGGCCTTCGTCGGGGAGCTGTTTTTT | CASCPGQGAFVGELFF | TRBD1 | few | TRBJ2-2 | TRBV9
TGTGCCAGCAGCTCAGCGGGAGGGTCAAGTTACAATGAGCAGTTCTTC | CASSSAGGSSYNEQFF | TRBD2 | . | TRBJ2-1 | TRBV7-7
TGCAGTGCCATCGGACGGGACAGGGCGGTAAACACTGAAGCTTTCTTT | CSAIGRDRAVNTEAFF | TRBD1 | . | TRBJ1-1 | TRBV20-1
TGTGCCAGCAGCGTAGAGGGGGGTCAAGGCACTGAAGCTTTCTTT | CASSVEGGQGTEAFF | . | . | TRBJ1-1 | TRBV9